These T cell receptor beta chains were read from a single sample in a study of graft-versus-host responses after intestinal transplantation. Clones were sequenced by immunoSEQ multiplex PCR, and TCRdb holds only the in-frame ones, with some missing. Among about 23,000 clones listed, just under 45% were seen once. This specimen was alloreactive CD8+ T cells from a mixed lymphocyte reaction culture, taken before transplantation. The receptors were gathered from a human patient who was an organ donor for intestinal transplantation. Each CDR3 is given with its conserved first and last residue. Each record gives: D gene, J gene, V gene, clone size, CDR3 protein, CDR3 DNA. D genes are given only for firm matches. Size values are once, few and many counts, or a class for expanded clones, and some rows have none.

D: .; J: TRBJ2-2; V: TRBV4-1; size: .; CDR3: CASSQEANTGELFF; DNA: TGCGCCAGCAGCCAAGAAGCGAACACCGGGGAGCTGTTTTTT
D: .; J: TRBJ2-1; V: TRBV4-3; size: few; CDR3: CASSQASNEQFF; DNA: TGCGCCAGCAGCCAAGCCAGCAATGAGCAGTTCTTC
D: .; J: TRBJ2-7; V: TRBV11-3; size: few; CDR3: CASSLTMAYEQYF; DNA: TGTGCCAGCAGCTTAACTATGGCCTACGAGCAGTACTTC
D: TRBD2; J: TRBJ2-3; V: TRBV9; size: .; CDR3: CASSGGSGSFWADTQYF; DNA: TGTGCCAGCAGCGGAGGTAGCGGGAGTTTCTGGGCCGATACGCAGTATTTT
D: .; J: TRBJ2-1; V: TRBV7-9; size: few; CDR3: CASSLEDNEQFF; DNA: TGTGCCAGCAGCTTAGAAGACAATGAGCAGTTCTTC
D: .; J: TRBJ2-4; V: TRBV2; size: .; CDR3: CASLRSRVGKNIQYF; DNA: TGTGCCAGCCTCCGGAGTCGGGTCGGCAAAAACATTCAGTACTTC
D: .; J: TRBJ2-3; V: TRBV5-1; size: .; CDR3: CASRIGGTSTDTQYF; DNA: TGCGCCAGCAGAATTGGAGGAACTAGCACAGATACGCAGTATTTT
D: .; J: TRBJ1-4; V: TRBV7-7; size: .; CDR3: CASSFRAPEGKLFF; DNA: TGTGCTAGCAGCTTCCGGGCCCCGGAGGGAAAACTGTTTTTT
D: .; J: TRBJ1-3; V: TRBV5-1; size: .; CDR3: CASSLAGSLYSGNTIYF; DNA: TGCGCCAGCAGCTTGGCCGGCAGCCTTTACTCTGGAAACACCATATATTTT
D: .; J: TRBJ2-3; V: TRBV11-3; size: once; CDR3: CASSLVPRAVTDTQYF; DNA: TGTGCCAGCAGCTTAGTGCCCAGGGCTGTCACAGATACGCAGTATTTT
D: .; J: TRBJ2-7; V: TRBV7-8; size: .; CDR3: CASSFIRTTNSYEQYF; DNA: TGTGCCAGCAGCTTTATACGGACTACCAACTCCTACGAGCAGTACTTC
D: .; J: TRBJ1-5; V: TRBV19; size: .; CDR3: CASSIVGCQSFFSNQPQHF; DNA: TGTGCCAGTAGTATAGTCGGATGCCAGTCTTTTTTTAGCAATCAGCCCCAGCATTTT
D: .; J: TRBJ2-1; V: TRBV4-3; size: few; CDR3: CASSQDGFDNRDEQFF; DNA: TGCGCCAGCAGCCAAGACGGGTTTGACAATAGGGATGAGCAGTTCTTC
D: TRBD1; J: TRBJ1-2; V: TRBV5-1; size: .; CDR3: CASSSTGASGYTF; DNA: TGTGCCAGCAGCTCAACAGGGGCTAGCGGCTACACCTTC
D: .; J: TRBJ2-7; V: TRBV10-3; size: few; CDR3: CAISESIQAPYEQYF; DNA: TGTGCCATCAGTGAGTCGATTCAGGCCCCCTACGAGCAGTACTTC
D: .; J: TRBJ2-5; V: TRBV6-6; size: .; CDR3: CASSYVGPWEETQYF; DNA: TGTGCCAGCAGTTACGTGGGCCCATGGGAAGAGACCCAGTACTTC
D: .; J: TRBJ1-1; V: TRBV27; size: few; CDR3: CASSDRDGGDTEAFF; DNA: TGTGCCAGCAGTGACCGGGACGGGGGGGACACTGAAGCTTTCTTT
D: .; J: TRBJ2-2; V: TRBV11-3; size: once; CDR3: CASSLYGSNTGELFF; DNA: TGTGCCAGCAGCTTGTACGGATCGAACACCGGGGAGCTGTTTTTT
D: .; J: TRBJ1-2; V: TRBV7-9; size: few; CDR3: CASSRVGGRGGYTF; DNA: TGTGCCAGCAGCAGAGTAGGGGGGCGAGGTGGCTACACCTTC
D: TRBD2; J: TRBJ2-1; V: TRBV7-2; size: .; CDR3: CASSLGLGYNEQFF; DNA: TGTGCCAGCAGCTTGGGACTAGGATACAATGAGCAGTTCTTC
D: TRBD2; J: TRBJ2-1; V: TRBV7-9; size: .; CDR3: CASSLAGLAGHYEQFF; DNA: TGTGCCAGCAGCTTAGCGGGACTAGCGGGGCACTATGAGCAGTTCTTC
D: .; J: TRBJ2-7; V: TRBV15; size: few; CDR3: CATTDGVTYEQYF; DNA: TGTGCCACGACCGATGGGGTGACCTACGAGCAGTACTTC
D: .; J: TRBJ2-2; V: TRBV7-6; size: few; CDR3: CASREPPGGTGELFF; DNA: TGTGCCAGCAGGGAACCTCCCGGGGGCACCGGGGAGCTGTTTTTT
D: .; J: TRBJ1-1; V: TRBV20-1; size: .; CDR3: CTMGGYTEAFF; DNA: TGCACCATGGGGGGCTACACTGAAGCTTTCTTT
D: .; J: TRBJ2-7; V: TRBV5-1; size: .; CDR3: CASSLAHRDYEQYF; DNA: TGCGCCAGCAGCTTGGCCCACAGGGACTACGAGCAGTACTTC
D: TRBD1; J: TRBJ1-1; V: TRBV28; size: .; CDR3: CASSFPGQGAFF; DNA: TGTGCCAGCAGTTTCCCCGGACAGGGAGCTTTCTTT
D: .; J: TRBJ1-2; V: TRBV5-1; size: few; CDR3: CASSAIGDNYGYTF; DNA: TGCGCCAGCAGCGCTATCGGGGATAACTATGGCTACACCTTC